These 17 T cell receptor beta chains were all obtained from the same sample, sequenced in a study of shared clonotypes between healthy human individuals. The method was immunoSEQ multiplex PCR; TCRdb's version includes in-frame clones alone and lacks a portion of them. The sample includes 2 million to 2.5 million clones, 85% to 95% of them seen just once. Sequenced sample: naive CD4+ T cells from PBMCs. Subset defined: CD45RA+ positively selected. These TCRs come from a man between 18 and 35 years old in good health. Some clones in this sample may be carry-over from other donors' samples.

The rearrangement uses TRBV6-6 and TRBJ1-2, with D perhaps TRBD1 (6 bases). The CDR3 runs to 14 residues. The germline V gene encodes CDR1 MNHNY and CDR2 SVGAGI (reference sequence). V lost 2 bases and J 0 bases, leaving 7 bases between the germline ends. As DNA, the CDR3 is TGTGCCAGCAGTTACGCAGGGGCTAACTATGGCTACACCTTC. Protein product: CASSYAGANYGYTF.

The chain couples TRBV28 to TRBJ2-6; TRBD1 is a possible D gene (6 bases). Trimming took 5 bases from V and 2 from J, leaving 10 bases between them. The V gene's germline CDR1 is MDHEN and CDR2 SYDVKM. The CDR3 consists of 15 residues. The CDR3 protein is CASSPQGPGANVLTF. As DNA, the CDR3 is TGTGCCAGCAGTCCACAGGGTCCTGGGGCCAACGTCCTGACTTTC.

The chain joins TRBV1 to TRBJ2-2; the DNA was not used to check the table's D call, TRBD2. TRBV1 is tagged as a pseudogene. This CDR3 contains 15 residues. In nucleotides, the CDR3 is TGCACCAGCGCAACCGGGACTCCAGAACACCGGGGAGCTGTTTTT. Translating gives CTSATGTPEHRGAVF.

Remarks on this clone: Germline is not matched at one junction end, which may reflect a read error. The chain joins TRBV20-1 to TRBJ2-7; perhaps TRBD2 as D (6 bases). Germline lookup yields CDR1 DFQATT and CDR2 SNEGSKA (reference sequence). The CDR3 loop spans 10 amino acids. CDR3 region: CSARGAGGDF. Here the CDR3 DNA reads TGCAGTGCTAGAGGTGCCGGCGGGGACTTC.

This clone is a singleton in its sample. V and J are TRBV5-8 and TRBJ1-1; possible D gene TRBD1, 5 bases. Germline V gives CDR1 SGHTS, CDR2 YDEGEE. The CDR3 sequence is 17 residues long. Trimming cost V 9 bases and J 1 base, with 25 bases left between them. The CDR3 DNA reads as TGTGCCACTAGCCATTTCATTGGGGGAAAGAAGAACACTGAAGCTTTCTTT. Its protein product is CATSHFIGGKKNTEAFF. The full variable domain, rest sourced from reference TRBV5-8 and TRBJ1-1, is EAGVTQSPTHLIKTRGQQATLRCSPISGHTSVYWYQQALGLGLQFLLWYDEGEERNRGNFPPRFSGRQFPNYSSELNVNALELEDSALYLCATSHFIGGKKNTEAFFGQGTRLTVV.

Concerning this clone itself: This same CDR3 is encoded by further DNA sequences in the sample. The chain uses TRBV18 and TRBJ2-7; no definite D call. Germline CDR1 is KGHSH and CDR2 is LQKENI. The CDR3 spans 14 residues. Trimming shortened V by 2 bases and J by 1 base, and 9 bases separated the two germline ends. CDR3 nucleotides: TGTGCCAGCTCACCAACGACGGGTTCCTACGAGCAGTACTTC. Amino acids: CASSPTTGSYEQYF.

The V gene is TRBV4-3, the J gene TRBJ2-7, with a possible D match to TRBD2 (6 bases). This CDR3 comprises 14 residues. Germline CDR1 and CDR2: LGHNA and YSLEER. Trimming took off 0 bases at V and 5 bases at J, with 11 bases between the two ends. The DNA for the CDR3 is TGCGCCAGCAGCCAAGACGGACTAAGCCACGAGCAGTACTTC. Its protein product is CASSQDGLSHEQYF.

The genes are TRBV7-9 and TRBJ2-1; D not resolved. The V gene's germline CDR1 is SEHNR and CDR2 FQNEAQ (reference sequence). The CDR3 contains 14 residues. V was cut by 3 bases and J by 4 bases, with 10 bases left in between. The CDR3 DNA reads as TGTGCCAGCAGCTTGGTCGGAGAGTACAATGAGCAGTTCTTC. Translating it yields CASSLVGEYNEQFF.

The V call is TRBV18, the J call TRBJ2-3; D might be TRBD1 or TRBD2, each matching 5 bases. This CDR3 contains 15 residues. Germline loops: CDR1 KGHSH, CDR2 LQKENI. Between the trimmed V and J ends, which lost 3 bases and 2 bases, there was a span of 12 bases. The CDR3 spells CASSPLPGTTDTQYF. CDR3 coding DNA: TGTGCCAGCTCACCCCTCCCGGGGACCACAGATACGCAGTATTTT.

V is TRBV5-1 and J is TRBJ1-2; D remains unclear. CDR3 size: 16 residues. CDR1 is SGHRS, CDR2 YFSETQ, per germline. Trimming cost V 0 bases and J 4 bases, with 16 bases left between them. This chain's CDR3 is CASSLGFAPAVYGYTF. CDR3 sequence (DNA): TGCGCCAGCAGCTTGGGCTTTGCACCTGCTGTCTATGGCTACACCTTC.

The chain uses TRBV7-3 and TRBJ2-1, with TRBD2 identical over 13 bases. V shed 1 base and J 1 base; nucleotides not matched to a gene: 16. This CDR3 is 22 amino acids long. From germline, CDR1 is SGHTA and CDR2 FQGTGA. The CDR3: CASSLKASALGTSGKSYNEQFF. DNA of the CDR3: TGTGCCAGCAGCTTAAAAGCTTCGGCTCTCGGGACTAGCGGGAAGTCCTACAATGAGCAGTTCTTC.

The chain employs TRBV11-3 and TRBJ2-5; tentative D call: TRBD2 (6 bases). Germline-derived CDR1 and CDR2 are SGHNT and YENEEA. With 2 bases removed from V and 4 bases from J, the gap between germline ends came to 14 bases. The CDR3 length is 15 residues. CDR3 coding DNA: TGTGCCAGCAGCTTACAGGCGGGGCCGAGAGAGACCCAGTACTTC. Protein product: CASSLQAGPRETQYF.

For this clone: Other nucleotide sequences in the sample specify the same CDR3. J is TRBJ2-7 and V is TRBV5-1, with D perhaps matching TRBD2 (5 bases). The CDR3 length is 14 residues. CDR1 SGHRS and CDR2 YFSETQ come from the germline V gene. Trimming stripped 1 base from V and 1 base from J, with 9 bases between. DNA for the CDR3: TGCGCCAGCAGCTTGTCGGGATTATCCTACGAGCAGTACTTC. Translating gives CASSLSGLSYEQYF.

This clone has a handful of counts. Additional DNA sequences in this sample encode the identical CDR3. The chain links TRBV7-3 to TRBJ2-3; D is uncertain. Germline V gene sequence: CDR1 SGHTA, CDR2 FQGTGA. The V end lost 2 bases, the J end lost 1 base, and 4 bases lay between the germline ends. This CDR3 has 13 residues. The CDR3 protein is CASSLGGTDTQYF. CDR3 bases: TGTGCCAGCAGCTTAGGGGGCACAGATACGCAGTATTTT.

The rearrangement links TRBV10-1 to TRBJ1-1; TRBD1 agrees at 7 bases. Germline assignment: CDR1 WNHNN and CDR2 SYGVQD (reference sequence). This CDR3 has 15 residues. Trimming took 3 bases from V and 4 from J; bases not matched to a gene: 8. CDR3 DNA sequence: TGCGCCAGCAGTGAAGGGGGCCACGGTTCCACTGAAGCTTTCTTT. This gives the protein CASSEGGHGSTEAFF.

V gene TRBV28 combines with J gene TRBJ2-7; 8 positions agree with TRBD2. The CDR3 contains 14 residues. Per the germline V gene, CDR1 is MDHEN and CDR2 is SYDVKM. J lost 6 bases, V lost 5 bases, and 9 bases had no gene match. Here the CDR3 reads CASSPLAGPTEQYF. DNA of the CDR3: TGTGCCAGCAGTCCTTTAGCGGGACCTACCGAGCAGTACTTC.

The chain employs TRBV19 and TRBJ1-4, with no clear D. The germline gives CDR1 LNHDA, CDR2 SQIVND (reference sequence). The V end lost 6 bases, the J end lost 0 bases, and 17 bases lay between the germline ends. The CDR3 spans 17 residues. CDR3 residues: CASRKFAGVATNEKLFF. The CDR3 DNA follows: TGTGCCAGTAGAAAGTTCGCAGGCGTCGCAACTAATGAAAAACTGTTTTTT.